Listed below are T cell receptor beta chains from one sample, sequenced in a study of cytomegalovirus exposure and HLA in healthy donors. Sequenced by immunoSEQ multiplex PCR; TCRdb stores in-frame clones only, minus some. Its listing shows over 50,000 clones. The sequencing input was PBMCs. Receptors were obtained from a man aged 50 to 60 in good health and CMV-seropositive. CDR3s include the opening cysteine and the closing phenylalanine or tryptophan. D genes are given only for firm matches.

TRBD2	TRBV19	TRBJ2-1	TGTGCAGCCGGGACTAGCGGGAGGAGTAGGGAGCAGTTCTTC	CAAGTSGRSREQFF
TRBD1	TRBV5-8	TRBJ1-1	TGTGCCAGCAGCTTGGCCTGGACAGGGGGAGCTTTCTTT	CASSLAWTGGAFF
TRBD1	TRBV6-6	TRBJ2-3	TGTGCCAGCAGTTCCGCCACCGGGACAGGATCTTTGACGCAGTATTTT	CASSSATGTGSLTQYF
-	TRBV2	TRBJ1-2	TGTGCCAGCAGAGACGGAGAGGATAACTATGGCTACACCTTC	CASRDGEDNYGYTF
-	TRBV19	TRBJ1-5	TGTGCCAGTAGCGGGGATCAGCCCCAGCATTTT	CASSGDQPQHF
-	TRBV18	TRBJ1-2	TGTGCCAGCTCCGAAATGGGAGGGTCCGGCTACACCTTC	CASSEMGGSGYTF
-	TRBV18	TRBJ2-5	TGTGCCAGCTCACCAACGGGGGGCGGGGAAGAGACCCAGTACTTC	CASSPTGGGEETQYF
-	TRBV28	TRBJ1-1	TGTGCCAGCAGTCCCCCCTCCAGGGGAGCTTTCTTT	CASSPPSRGAFF
TRBD1	TRBV18	TRBJ1-1	TGTGCCAGCTCACCATTCCGGACAGGGGGCAACACTGAAGCTTTCTTT	CASSPFRTGGNTEAFF
-	TRBV4-3	TRBJ1-5	TGCGCCAGCAGCCAAGATACGGGACACCCCCAGCCCCAGCATTTT	CASSQDTGHPQPQHF